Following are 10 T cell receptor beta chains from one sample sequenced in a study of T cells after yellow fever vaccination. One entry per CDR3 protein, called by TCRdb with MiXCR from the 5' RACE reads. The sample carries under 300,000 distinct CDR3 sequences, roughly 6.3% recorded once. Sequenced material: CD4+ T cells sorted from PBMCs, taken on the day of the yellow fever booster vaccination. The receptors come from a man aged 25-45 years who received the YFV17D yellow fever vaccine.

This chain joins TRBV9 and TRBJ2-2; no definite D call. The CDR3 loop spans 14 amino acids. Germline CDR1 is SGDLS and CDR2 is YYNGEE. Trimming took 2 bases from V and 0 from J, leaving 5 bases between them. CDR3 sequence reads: CASSVSSNTGELFF. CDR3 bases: TGTGCCAGCAGCGTTTCATCGAACACCGGGGAGCTGTTTTTT.

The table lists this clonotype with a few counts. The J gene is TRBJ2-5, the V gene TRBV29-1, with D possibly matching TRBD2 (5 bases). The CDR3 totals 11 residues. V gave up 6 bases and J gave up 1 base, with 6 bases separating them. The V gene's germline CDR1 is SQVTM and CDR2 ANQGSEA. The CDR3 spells CSVAAQETQYF. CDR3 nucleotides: TGCAGCGTAGCGGCCCAAGAGACCCAGTACTTC.

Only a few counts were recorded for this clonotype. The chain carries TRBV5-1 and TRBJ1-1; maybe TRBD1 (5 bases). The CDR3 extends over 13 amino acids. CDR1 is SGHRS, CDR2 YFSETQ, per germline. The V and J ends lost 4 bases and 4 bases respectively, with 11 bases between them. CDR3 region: CASSMTVTTEAFF. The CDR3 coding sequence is TGCGCCAGCAGCATGACAGTAACCACTGAAGCTTTCTTT.

In nucleotides, the CDR3 is TGTGCCAGCAGCTCCTGGTCAATTACAGGGTTCGGAAACACCATATATTTT. The encoded protein is CASSSWSITGFGNTIYF. This chain joins TRBV7-9 and TRBJ1-3; D is perhaps TRBD1 (6 bases). This CDR3 region has 17 residues. The germline V gene encodes CDR1 SEHNR and CDR2 FQNEAQ (reference sequence). V was shortened by 4 bases and J by 4 bases, with 20 bases between the two germline ends.

CDR3 loop: CASSVSPGTTNYGYTF. CDR3 bases: TGTGCCAGCAGCGTAAGCCCCGGCACAACTAACTATGGCTACACCTTC. The genes are TRBV9 and TRBJ1-2; D not resolved. Trimming removed 1 base at V and 0 bases at J, with 13 bases between. Germline CDR1 reads SGDLS; CDR2 reads YYNGEE. The CDR3 is 16 residues long.

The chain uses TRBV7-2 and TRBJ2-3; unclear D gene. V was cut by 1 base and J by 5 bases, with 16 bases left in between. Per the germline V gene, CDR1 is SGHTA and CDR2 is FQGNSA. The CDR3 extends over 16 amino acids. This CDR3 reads CASSLGASRRGDTQYF. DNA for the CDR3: TGTGCCAGCAGCTTAGGAGCATCCAGGCGTGGAGATACGCAGTATTTT.

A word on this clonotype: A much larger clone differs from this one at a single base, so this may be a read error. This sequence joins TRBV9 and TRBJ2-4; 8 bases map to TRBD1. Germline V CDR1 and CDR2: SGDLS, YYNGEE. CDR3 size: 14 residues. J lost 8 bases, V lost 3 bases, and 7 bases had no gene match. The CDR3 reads CASSGNPGQDIQYF. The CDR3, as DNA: TGTGCCAGCAGCGGTAACCCGGGACAGGACATTCAGTACTTC.

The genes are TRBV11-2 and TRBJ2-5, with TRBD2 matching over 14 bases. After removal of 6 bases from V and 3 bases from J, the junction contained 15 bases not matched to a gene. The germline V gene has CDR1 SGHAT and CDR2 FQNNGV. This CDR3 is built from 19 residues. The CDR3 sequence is CASSRRTSGRPGWEETQYF. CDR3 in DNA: TGTGCCAGCAGTCGCCGGACTAGCGGGAGGCCGGGGTGGGAAGAGACCCAGTACTTC.

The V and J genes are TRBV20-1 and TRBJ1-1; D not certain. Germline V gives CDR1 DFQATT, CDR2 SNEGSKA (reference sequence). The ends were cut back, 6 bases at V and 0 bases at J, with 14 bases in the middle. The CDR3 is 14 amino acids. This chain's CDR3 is CSAPAPSLNTEAFF. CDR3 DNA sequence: TGCAGTGCCCCTGCCCCGTCGCTGAACACTGAAGCTTTCTTT.

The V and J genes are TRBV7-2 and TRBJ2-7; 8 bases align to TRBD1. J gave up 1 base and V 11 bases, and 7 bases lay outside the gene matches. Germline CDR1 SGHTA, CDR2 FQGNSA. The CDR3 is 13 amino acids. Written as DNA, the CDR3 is TGTGCCCGCCCGACAGGGGTATCCTACGAGCAGTACTTC. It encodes CARPTGVSYEQYF.